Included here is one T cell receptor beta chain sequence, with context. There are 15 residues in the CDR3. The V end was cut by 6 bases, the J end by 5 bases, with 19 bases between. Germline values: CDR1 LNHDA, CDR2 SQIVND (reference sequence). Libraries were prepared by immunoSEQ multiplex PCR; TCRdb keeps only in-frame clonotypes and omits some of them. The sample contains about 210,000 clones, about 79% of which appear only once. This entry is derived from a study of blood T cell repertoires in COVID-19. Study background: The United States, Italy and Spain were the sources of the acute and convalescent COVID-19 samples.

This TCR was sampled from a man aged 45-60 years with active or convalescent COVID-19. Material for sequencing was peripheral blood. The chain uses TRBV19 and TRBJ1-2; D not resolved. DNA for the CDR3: TGTGCCAGTAGGGCCCAGCACACGGGGAGGTATGGCTACACCTTC. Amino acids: CASRAQHTGRYGYTF.